The present T cell receptor beta chain was sequenced within a study of blood T cells in healthy people across ages. Next came a second PCR, run for about 6 to 12 cycles, which used a sample-barcoded 5' primer along with a J-beta primer mix. TCRdb processed the 5' RACE reads anew with MiXCR; each CDR3 protein has one entry. The sample comprises around 2 million distinct CDR3 sequences, 39% of which are singletons, and 20% to 25% rests with the top ten. Trimming shortened V by 1 base and J by 9 bases, and 13 bases separated the two germline ends. Germline V CDR1 and CDR2: LGHNA, YNFKEQ. The CDR3 loop spans 14 amino acids.

The origin of this receptor is a human donor in good health. The sequenced sample consisted of blood. The V and J genes are TRBV4-2 and TRBJ2-1; D might be TRBD1 or TRBD2, each matching 5 bases. The CDR3 sequence is CASSQVGAGFEQFF. CDR3 DNA sequence: TGTGCCAGCAGCCAAGTCGGGGCAGGGTTTGAGCAGTTCTTC.